This is a list of T cell receptor beta chains from one sample in a study of human versus mouse CDR3 diversity and MHC coevolution. The data were produced by immunoSEQ multiplex PCR, yet TCRdb's version contains in-frame clones alone and is incomplete. The sample consists of tens of thousands of clones, approximately 94% of them appearing once. The sequenced material came from naive CD4+ T cells from blood. These TCRs come from a person between 55 and 70 years old in good health. The CDR3 runs from the conserved cysteine through the conserved F or W. The order of the fields is clone size, D gene, J gene, V gene, CDR3 DNA, CDR3 protein. The D gene is left open where the match is weak. Rows may omit the clone size; those that give it use once, few, many or a size class.

abundance: NA; d_gene: NA; j_gene: TRBJ2-7; v_gene: TRBV11-1; CDR3nt: TGTGCCAGCAGCCCAATTCTCACCCCAGCCTACGAGCAGTACTTC; CDR3aa: CASSPILTPAYEQYF
abundance: once; d_gene: NA; j_gene: TRBJ1-5; v_gene: TRBV18; CDR3nt: TGTGCCAGCTCCGGCGACATCTGTAGTGTGGTAACACAGCCCCAGCATTTT; CDR3aa: CASSGDICSVVTQPQHF
abundance: NA; d_gene: TRBD2; j_gene: TRBJ2-2; v_gene: TRBV5-1; CDR3nt: TGCGCCAGCACCGGACTAGCGGAAAACACCGGGGAGCTGTTTTTT; CDR3aa: CASTGLAENTGELFF
abundance: NA; d_gene: TRBD2; j_gene: TRBJ2-7; v_gene: TRBV28; CDR3nt: TGTGCCAGCAGTTCTCGACCAGGACTAGCGGGAATATGGAAGCAGTACTTC; CDR3aa: CASSSRPGLAGIWKQYF
abundance: NA; d_gene: TRBD1; j_gene: TRBJ2-7; v_gene: TRBV29-1; CDR3nt: TGCAGCGTCGCCCGACAGGGGGCGGACGAGCAGTACTTC; CDR3aa: CSVARQGADEQYF
abundance: NA; d_gene: NA; j_gene: TRBJ2-7; v_gene: TRBV27; CDR3nt: TGTGCCAGCAGTCTCAACCGTCCCCGTGGAGACGAGCAGTACTTC; CDR3aa: CASSLNRPRGDEQYF
abundance: NA; d_gene: NA; j_gene: TRBJ2-7; v_gene: TRBV6-1; CDR3nt: TGTGCCAGCAGTGAAGCGAATGCAGGGTTTGGCGAGCAGTACTTC; CDR3aa: CASSEANAGFGEQYF
abundance: NA; d_gene: TRBD1; j_gene: TRBJ2-5; v_gene: TRBV19; CDR3nt: TGTGCCAGTACGTCCAGGGGGAGTGTAGAGACCCAGTACTTC; CDR3aa: CASTSRGSVETQYF
abundance: NA; d_gene: NA; j_gene: TRBJ1-1; v_gene: TRBV2; CDR3nt: TGTGCCAGCAGTGGCCGGGTTGAAGCTTTCTTT; CDR3aa: CASSGRVEAFF
abundance: NA; d_gene: TRBD1; j_gene: TRBJ1-2; v_gene: TRBV5-6; CDR3nt: TGTGCCAGCAGCTCCCTAAGACAGGGTATCCGTGGCTACACCTTC; CDR3aa: CASSSLRQGIRGYTF
abundance: NA; d_gene: TRBD2; j_gene: TRBJ2-7; v_gene: TRBV7-2; CDR3nt: TGTGCCAGCAGCTTGGGCGCTAGCGGGGGTTACGAGCAGTACTTC; CDR3aa: CASSLGASGGYEQYF
abundance: NA; d_gene: NA; j_gene: TRBJ2-7; v_gene: TRBV11-2; CDR3nt: TGTGCCAGCAGTCTCTACTCGGAGCAGTACTTC; CDR3aa: CASSLYSEQYF
abundance: NA; d_gene: NA; j_gene: TRBJ2-1; v_gene: TRBV21-1; CDR3nt: TGTGCCAGCAGCCCTGCTAGCGGGAGCCCCACCAGAAACAATGAGCAGTTCTTC; CDR3aa: CASSPASGSPTRNNEQFF
abundance: NA; d_gene: NA; j_gene: TRBJ2-1; v_gene: TRBV5-1; CDR3nt: TGCGCCAGCAGTCGAGAACAGGACTACAATGAGCAGTTCTTC; CDR3aa: CASSREQDYNEQFF
abundance: few; d_gene: NA; j_gene: TRBJ1-3; v_gene: TRBV10-1; CDR3nt: TGCGCCAGCAGTACAGGGAAGCCAAGCAAGGGAAACACCATATATTTT; CDR3aa: CASSTGKPSKGNTIYF
abundance: once; d_gene: NA; j_gene: TRBJ2-5; v_gene: TRBV5-1; CDR3nt: TGCGCCAGCAGCTGGACTGTAGAAGAGACCCAGTACTTC; CDR3aa: CASSWTVEETQYF
abundance: few; d_gene: TRBD2; j_gene: TRBJ2-1; v_gene: TRBV6-1; CDR3nt: TGTGCCAGCAGTGAGACTAGCGGGAGTTTCGGATCCTACAATGAGCAGTTCTTC; CDR3aa: CASSETSGSFGSYNEQFF